The 10 T cell receptor beta chains below all came from one sample that was sequenced in a study of blood T cell repertoires in COVID-19. Data came from immunoSEQ multiplex PCR; TCRdb stores just in-frame clones and leaves some out. Of more than 200,000 clones listed, more than 70% were seen once; the top ten hold 2.5% to 3%. What was sequenced was peripheral blood. Receptor source: a woman in her sixties with acute or convalescent COVID-19.

The rearrangement uses TRBV5-5 and TRBJ1-6, with D perhaps matching TRBD1 (5 bases). Germline V gene sequence: CDR1 SGHKS, CDR2 YYEKEE (reference sequence). The V and J ends lost 4 bases and 5 bases respectively, with 10 bases between them. The CDR3 length is 14 residues. The CDR3 spells CASSRDFNNSPLHF. The CDR3 bases are TGTGCCAGCAGCCGGGACTTTAATAATTCACCCCTCCACTTT.

The chain joins TRBV19 to TRBJ1-2, with 10 bases matching TRBD1. This CDR3 has 14 residues. V gave up 8 bases and J gave up 4 bases; unmatched junction bases: 7. Germline-derived CDR1 and CDR2 are LNHDA and SQIVND (reference sequence). CDR3 region: CASHDRGLVYGYTF. Written as DNA, the CDR3 is TGTGCCAGTCACGACAGGGGGCTAGTCTATGGCTACACCTTC.

J is TRBJ2-5 and V is TRBV5-1; maybe TRBD1 (5 bases). This CDR3 contains 14 residues. Germline V gene lookup returns CDR1 SGHRS and CDR2 YFSETQ. V was shortened by 5 bases and J by 0 bases, with 11 bases between the two germline ends. The CDR3: CASRVTANQETQYF. The CDR3 DNA is TGCGCCAGCAGGGTGACAGCTAACCAAGAGACCCAGTACTTC.

This clone was recorded only once. The chain employs TRBV28 and TRBJ2-7, with 10 bases that match TRBD1. Germline CDR1 MDHEN, CDR2 SYDVKM. This CDR3 comprises 16 residues. The J segment lost 2 bases and the V segment lost 6 bases, leaving 10 bases of the junction unmatched. The CDR3 loop is CASSPFLTGGPYEQYF. The CDR3 coding sequence is TGTGCCAGCAGCCCGTTTTTGACAGGGGGCCCCTACGAGCAGTACTTC.

This clone was counted between two and nine times. The rearrangement joins TRBV5-6 to TRBJ2-2; D is perhaps TRBD2 (6 bases). V was clipped by 4 bases and J by 4 bases, with 14 bases between them. The CDR3 is made up of 15 amino acids. Germline lookup yields CDR1 SGHDT and CDR2 YYEEEE. In DNA form, the CDR3 reads TGTGCCAGCAGCCCTTCCCCGGGGGTCACCGGGGAGCTGTTTTTT. It codes for CASSPSPGVTGELFF.

The chain combines TRBV19 with TRBJ2-1; D gene ambiguous. In germline, CDR1 is LNHDA, CDR2 SQIVND (reference sequence). The V end lost 1 base, the J end lost 0 bases, and 7 bases lay between the germline ends. The CDR3 runs to 15 residues. The CDR3 is CASSIAPSSYNEQFF. The CDR3 DNA reads TGTGCCAGTAGTATAGCGCCGAGCTCCTACAATGAGCAGTTCTTC. Combining the CDR3 with reference TRBV19 and TRBJ2-1 gives the whole variable domain DGGITQSPKYLFRKEGQNVTLSCEQNLNHDAMYWYRQDPGQGLRLIYYSQIVNDFQKGDIAEGYSVSREKKESFPLTVTSAQKNPTAFYLCASSIAPSSYNEQFFGPGTRLTVL.

V and J are TRBV6-5 and TRBJ1-3; TRBD1 might be the D (6 bases). CDR3 length: 15 residues. From germline, CDR1 is MNHEY and CDR2 SVGAGI. The V and J ends lost 4 bases and 2 bases respectively, with 12 bases between them. Written as DNA, the CDR3 is TGTGCCAGCAGTTTGAGGGGGTTTGCTGGAAACACCATATATTTT. Its protein product is CASSLRGFAGNTIYF.

The CDR3 DNA reads as TGTGCCAGCAGTTTAGGGACAGCCTCTGGCAATGAGCAGTTCTTC. This encodes CASSLGTASGNEQFF. V gene TRBV28 combines with J gene TRBJ2-1; 7 bases agree with TRBD1. CDR3 length: 15 amino acids. Looked up from germline, CDR1 is MDHEN and CDR2 is SYDVKM. Trimming removed 2 bases from V and 6 bases from J; junction bases left unmatched: 7.

The J gene is TRBJ2-3, the V gene TRBV3-1 (or the pseudogene TRBV3-2); D gene uncertain. Germline V gene sequence: CDR1 LGHDT, CDR2 YNNKEL (reference sequence). V lost 0 bases to trimming and J lost 0 bases, with 7 bases between them. This CDR3 is 15 amino acids long. In DNA, the CDR3 is TGTGCCAGCAGCCAAGATCCTAGAAGCACAGATACGCAGTATTTT. Translating it yields CASSQDPRSTDTQYF.

J is TRBJ2-2 and V is TRBV3-1 (or the pseudogene TRBV3-2); 13 bases map to TRBD2. Germline loops: CDR1 LGHDT, CDR2 YNNKEL (reference sequence). V was clipped by 1 base and J by 6 bases; unmatched bases: 2. The CDR3 is 16 amino acids. The CDR3 DNA sequence: TGTGCCAGCAGCCAAGGCGGGACTAGCGGGGCCGGGGAGCTGTTTTTT. Its protein product is CASSQGGTSGAGELFF.